The 27 T cell receptor beta chains in this list originate from one sample, sequenced in a study of technical replicates of blood from a handful of donors. Generated by immunoSEQ multiplex PCR, the TCRdb table keeps only in-frame clones and is missing some. The table includes about 82,000 clones, under 96% detected once. The sample consisted of T cells isolated from PBMCs. The receptors here all came from a human donor in good health.

This chain connects TRBV29-1 to TRBJ1-1, with TRBD1 matching 9 bases. The CDR3 is made up of 12 amino acids. V gave up 3 bases and J gave up 10 bases; unmatched junction bases: 6. Looked up from germline, CDR1 is SQVTM and CDR2 is ANQGSEA. The CDR3 coding sequence is TGCAGCGTTGAGGACAGGGGTGTTGTAGCTTTCTTT. This translates into CSVEDRGVVAFF.

The chain employs TRBV4-3 and TRBJ2-7, with 7 nucleotides matching TRBD1. J lost 3 bases, V lost 4 bases, and 6 bases had no gene match. CDR3 length: 14 residues. Per the germline V gene, CDR1 is LGHNA and CDR2 is YSLEER. CDR3 residues: CASSPQGDHYEQYF. In nucleotides, the CDR3 is TGCGCCAGCAGCCCTCAGGGGGACCACTACGAGCAGTACTTC.

CDR3 amino acids: CASSLRLAKNIQYF. CDR3 DNA sequence: TGTGCCAGCAGTTTGCGGTTAGCCAAAAACATTCAGTACTTC. The rearrangement links TRBV28 to TRBJ2-4; no reliable D call. From germline, CDR1 is MDHEN and CDR2 SYDVKM. With 3 bases removed from V and 0 bases from J, the gap between germline ends came to 6 bases. This CDR3 is 14 amino acids long. Looking up the rest from reference TRBV28 and TRBJ2-4 gives the full variable domain: DVKVTQSSRYLVKRTGEKVFLECVQDMDHENMFWYRQDPGLGLRLIYFSYDVKMKEKGDIPEGYSVSREKKERFSLILESASTNQTSMYLCASSLRLAKNIQYFGAGTRLSVL.

The chain couples TRBV14 to TRBJ2-7, with 8 bases aligning to TRBD2. V lost 0 bases and J lost 5; bases outside the gene matches: 6. This CDR3 spans 15 amino acids. CDR1 is SGHDN and CDR2 is FVKESK in the germline V gene. The CDR3 loop is CASSQDREGLDEQYF. Written as DNA, the CDR3 is TGTGCCAGCAGCCAAGATCGGGAGGGACTCGACGAGCAGTACTTC.

The chain carries TRBV9 and TRBJ2-7; maybe TRBD2 (6 bases). Germline CDR1 and CDR2: SGDLS and YYNGEE. V was pared by 0 bases and J by 6 bases, with 10 bases between. There are 13 residues in the CDR3. CDR3 coding DNA: TGTGCCAGCAGCGTAGACGGGAGTCTCGAGCAGTACTTC. This codes for CASSVDGSLEQYF.

The V call is TRBV9, the J call TRBJ2-5; TRBD2 matches at 8 bases. The V gene's germline CDR1 is SGDLS and CDR2 YYNGEE. The CDR3 loop spans 14 amino acids. With V trimmed by 4 bases and J by 5 bases, 7 bases remained unmatched. The CDR3 DNA sequence: TGTGCCAGCAGCCCCCCGGGGGGGTGGGAGACCCAGTACTTC. Encoded protein: CASSPPGGWETQYF. The full variable domain, rest sourced from reference TRBV9 and TRBJ2-5, is DSGVTQTPKHLITATGQRVTLRCSPRSGDLSVYWYQQSLDQGLQFLIQYYNGEERAKGNILERFSAQQFPDLHSELNLSSLELGDSALYFCASSPPGGWETQYFGPGTRLLVL.

The sample holds one count of this clone. V usage is TRBV6-5 and J usage is TRBJ2-3; a possible D gene is TRBD1 (5 bases). Trimming took 3 bases from V and 2 from J, leaving 9 bases between them. The germline V gene has CDR1 MNHEY and CDR2 SVGAGI. The CDR3 is 14 residues long. The CDR3 here is CASSYFGATDTQYF. Written as DNA, the CDR3 is TGTGCCAGCAGTTATTTTGGGGCCACAGATACGCAGTATTTT.

This chain connects TRBV28 to TRBJ2-3; TRBD2 aligns across 7 bases. CDR1 and CDR2 from the germline V gene are MDHEN and SYDVKM. V shed 5 bases and J 2 bases; nucleotides not matched to a gene: 4. The CDR3 sequence is 14 residues long. CDR3 nucleotide sequence: TGTGCCAGCAGTGTCCTAGCGGTCACAGATACGCAGTATTTT. Amino acids: CASSVLAVTDTQYF.

The rearrangement links TRBV10-1 to TRBJ1-4, with 9 bases lining up with TRBD1. The CDR3 runs 15 residues. The ends lost 4 bases at V and 7 bases at J; junction bases unmatched: 7. Germline V gene sequence: CDR1 WNHNN, CDR2 SYGVQD (reference sequence). The CDR3 sequence: CASSVGQGVGEKLFF. The CDR3 coding sequence is TGCGCCAGCAGTGTGGGACAGGGAGTCGGTGAAAAACTGTTTTTT.

The chain couples TRBV7-8 to TRBJ1-3; the match to TRBD1 covers 9 bases. CDR3 length: 17 residues. The V segment lost 2 bases and the J segment 4 bases; nucleotides outside the gene matches: 9. Germline V CDR1 and CDR2: SGHVS, FQNEAQ. CDR3 coding DNA: TGTGCCAGCAGCTTAACTGCCGGGACAGGGCTGGGAAACACCATATATTTT. It specifies CASSLTAGTGLGNTIYF.

The chain uses TRBV7-8 and TRBJ2-5, with D perhaps TRBD2 (6 bases). V lost 3 bases and J 5 bases, leaving 16 bases between the germline ends. The CDR3 length is 15 residues. From germline, CDR1 is SGHVS and CDR2 FQNEAQ. CDR3 sequence reads: CASSLEPGAVETQYF. The CDR3 DNA sequence: TGTGCCAGCAGCTTGGAGCCGGGAGCAGTGGAGACCCAGTACTTC.

The rearrangement uses TRBV2 and TRBJ1-5; the D gene is possibly TRBD1 (5 bases). The CDR3 is 14 residues long. Germline V lookup: CDR1 SNHLY, CDR2 FYNNEI. V lost 6 bases and J 4 bases, leaving 13 bases between the germline ends. CDR3 nucleotides: TGTGCCAGCAGCATCTCGCCAGGGAATCAGCCCCAGCATTTT. Translating gives CASSISPGNQPQHF.

CDR3 loop: CASSLRGQGARETQYF. CDR3 sequence (DNA): TGTGCCAGCAGCCTACGGGGACAGGGGGCGCGTGAGACCCAGTACTTC. The gene calls are TRBV9 and TRBJ2-5, with 12 bases that match TRBD1. With 4 bases clipped from V and 5 bases from J, the junction kept 9 bases outside the gene matches. Germline-derived CDR1 and CDR2 are SGDLS and YYNGEE. The CDR3 extends over 16 amino acids.

The chain uses TRBV6-5 and TRBJ1-2; perhaps TRBD1 as D (5 bases). The CDR3 consists of 12 residues. With 8 bases removed from V and 6 bases from J, the gap between germline ends came to 13 bases. Germline V lookup: CDR1 MNHEY, CDR2 SVGAGI. The CDR3 protein is CASCGGEDGYTF. The CDR3 DNA is TGTGCCAGCTGCGGGGGAGAAGATGGCTACACCTTC.

The rearrangement links TRBV6-1 to TRBJ1-5; D uncertain. The V end was cut by 10 bases, the J end by 13 bases, with 20 bases between. This CDR3 region has 12 residues. Germline CDR1 is MNHNS and CDR2 is SASEGT. For the CDR3, the DNA is TGTGCCACTACGTTCGTTCTAGAGAGTCAGCATTTT. Translating it yields CATTFVLESQHF.

J is TRBJ2-7 and V is TRBV21-1; the D call of TRBD2 is as the table states it, not checked on the DNA. TRBV21-1 is flagged as a pseudogene. The CDR3 is 16 residues long. The CDR3 DNA is TGTGCCAGCAGCAAAGCAAGAGCGGGACCAAACTACGAGCAGTACTTC. Protein sequence: CASSKARAGPNYEQYF.

The V call is TRBV19, the J call TRBJ1-2, with D possibly TRBD1 on 5 matching bases. There are 15 residues in the CDR3. Per germline, CDR1 LNHDA and CDR2 SQIVND (reference sequence). V dropped 10 bases and J dropped 4 bases, with 22 bases sitting between them. For the CDR3, the DNA is TGTGCCACTCGAGTAGGAGGGGCGCTCGGCTATGGCTACACCTTC. Translation gives CATRVGGALGYGYTF.

V gene TRBV4-1 combines with J gene TRBJ2-3, with 10 bases lining up with TRBD2. V gave up 6 bases and J gave up 3 bases; unmatched junction bases: 9. Per the germline V gene, CDR1 is MGHRA and CDR2 is YSYEKL. This CDR3 spans 16 amino acids. Written as DNA, the CDR3 is TGCGCCAGCAGTCCAACATGGACTAGCGGTACAGATACGCAGTATTTT. Its protein product is CASSPTWTSGTDTQYF.

The V call is TRBV7-9, the J call TRBJ2-2, with a possible D match to TRBD2 (7 bases). This CDR3 comprises 18 residues. The germline V gene encodes CDR1 SEHNR and CDR2 FQNEAQ (reference sequence). Trimming pared 5 bases from V and 0 bases from J, leaving 19 bases between. Here the CDR3 DNA reads TGTGCCAGCAGCCCTGGACAGATTAGCGGGTCGAACACCGGGGAGCTGTTTTTT. This gives the protein CASSPGQISGSNTGELFF.

In nucleotides, the CDR3 is TGTGCCTGGAATTTACCCAGTCAGCCCCAGCATTTT. Its protein is CAWNLPSQPQHF. The chain is built from TRBV30 and TRBJ1-5; D uncertain. With 4 bases removed from V and 6 bases from J, the gap between germline ends came to 10 bases. Germline V gene lookup returns CDR1 GTSNPN and CDR2 SVGIG (reference sequence). The CDR3 loop spans 12 amino acids.

This rearrangement joins TRBV5-4 to TRBJ1-2, with 7 nucleotides matching TRBD1. J gave up 2 bases and V 3 bases, and 13 bases lay outside the gene matches. There are 17 residues in the CDR3. Per the germline V gene, CDR1 is SGHNT and CDR2 is YYREEE (reference sequence). The CDR3 bases are TGTGCCAGCAGCTCTGGACAGGAGGGGTGGGCGAACTATGGCTACACCTTC. Protein sequence: CASSSGQEGWANYGYTF. Combining the CDR3 with reference TRBV5-4 and TRBJ1-2 gives the whole variable domain ETGVTQSPTHLIKTRGQQVTLRCSSQSGHNTVSWYQQALGQGPQFIFQYYREEENGRGNFPPRFSGLQFPNYSSELNVNALELDDSALYLCASSSGQEGWANYGYTFGSGTRLTVV.

The chain employs TRBV5-4 and TRBJ2-5; TRBD2 aligns across 9 bases. The CDR3 has 16 amino acids. The germline V gene encodes CDR1 SGHNT and CDR2 YYREEE (reference sequence). V lost 1 base to trimming and J lost 1 base; unmatched junction nucleotides: 5. As DNA, the CDR3 is TGTGCCAGCAGCTTGATCCTAGCGGGGACCCAAGAGACCCAGTACTTC. It codes for CASSLILAGTQETQYF.

The J gene is TRBJ2-5, the V gene TRBV28; 11 nucleotides match TRBD2. V lost 7 bases and J lost 5; bases outside the gene matches: 9. The CDR3 totals 15 residues. The germline V gene has CDR1 MDHEN and CDR2 SYDVKM. Here the CDR3 reads CASTWLAGGGETQYF. CDR3 coding DNA: TGTGCCAGCACTTGGCTAGCGGGAGGCGGGGAGACCCAGTACTTC.

The chain combines TRBV19 with TRBJ2-5; 11 nucleotides line up with TRBD1. The junction had 1 base not matched to a gene; V was cut back by 5 bases and J by 5 bases. This CDR3 contains 13 residues. Germline V gene data show CDR1 as LNHDA and CDR2 as SQIVND (reference sequence). CDR3 sequence reads: CASSGTGGETQYF. Written as DNA, the CDR3 is TGTGCCAGTAGTGGGACAGGGGGGGAGACCCAGTACTTC.

The V gene is TRBV30, the J gene TRBJ2-7; D unresolved. V dropped 2 bases and J dropped 6 bases, with 14 bases sitting between them. Germline V lookup: CDR1 GTSNPN, CDR2 SVGIG (reference sequence). There are 13 residues in the CDR3. CDR3 coding DNA: TGTGCCTGGAGTATAAGTCCCTTGGCCGAGCAGTACTTC. Translated: CAWSISPLAEQYF. Full variable domain (rest looked up from reference TRBV30 and TRBJ2-7): SQTIHQWPATLVQPVGSPLSLECTVEGTSNPNLYWYRQAAGRGLQLLFYSVGIGQISSEVPQNLSASRPQDRQFILSSKKLLLSDSGFYLCAWSISPLAEQYFGPGTRLTVT.

V is TRBV9 and J is TRBJ2-5; 8 bases map to TRBD2. The CDR3 contains 18 residues. V trimming: 0 bases; J trimming: 5 bases; junction bases outside the gene matches: 15. Germline assignment: CDR1 SGDLS and CDR2 YYNGEE. CDR3 nucleotides: TGTGCCAGCAGCGTAGATGTAGGCGGTAGCGGGATGGGGGAGACCCAGTACTTC. Residues: CASSVDVGGSGMGETQYF.

V is TRBV6-1 and J is TRBJ1-5; D is perhaps TRBD1 (5 bases). V gave up 8 bases and J gave up 5 bases, with 13 bases separating them. In germline, CDR1 is MNHNS, CDR2 SASEGT. This CDR3 comprises 13 residues. CDR3 DNA: TGTGCCAGCGGAGACAGAGTTGATCAGCCCCAGCATTTT. This gives the protein CASGDRVDQPQHF.